The source of this T cell receptor (beta chain) is a study of T cell repertoires in cytomegalovirus infection. TCRdb analysed the reads with MiXCR anew, one entry per CDR3 protein. The sample consists of approximately 910,000 distinct CDR3 sequences, more than 25% of them appearing once. The CDR3 sequence is 15 residues long. The V and J ends lost 2 bases and 5 bases respectively, with 16 bases between them. Germline V CDR1 and CDR2: SGHRS, YFSETQ. This clonotype appeared a few times. Its antigen is undetermined. The sequenced sample was cultured CD8+ T cells from PBMCs, obtained from culture after CMV antigen stimulation. The clonotype comes from a human donor in good health (CMV status not recorded). Some clones in this sample may be carry-over from other donors' samples. V is TRBV5-1 and J is TRBJ1-2, with D possibly matching TRBD1 (6 bases). The chain's CDR3 is CASSFKSDSPYGYTF. The DNA of the CDR3 is TGCGCCAGCAGCTTCAAATCGGACAGCCCTTATGGCTACACCTTC. Combining the CDR3 with reference TRBV5-1 and TRBJ1-2 gives the whole variable domain KAGVTQTPRYLIKTRGQQVTLSCSPISGHRSVSWYQQTPGQGLQFLFEYFSETQRNKGNFPGRFSGRQFSNSRSEMNVSTLELGDSALYLCASSFKSDSPYGYTFGSGTRLTVV.